The clone carrying this T cell receptor beta chain was found a few times. Its antigen is as yet unknown. The Oncomine TCR Beta short-read assay sequenced DNA from cultured CD4+ T cells. TCRdb redid the calling of the PCR reads with MiXCR, one entry per CDR3 protein. This sample has roughly 12,000 distinct CDR3 sequences; roughly 30% occur once, and the top ten carry around 35%. Specified treatment: approximately nine-day PBMC culture with coronavirus spike peptide pools or control peptides (ViraFEST assay). Scientists separated out CD4+ T cells through negative selection following 10 days in culture. The record originates from a study of vaccination and CD4 T cells after COVID-19. Germline CDR1 and CDR2: SGHAT and FQNNGV. Trimming removed 3 bases at V and 3 bases at J, with 8 bases between. The CDR3 covers 13 residues. Study-level findings and limits: Only after vaccination were a median 86.3% of convalescents' reactive clones seen.

The origin of this receptor is a human donor who received a COVID-19 vaccine. The source was CD4+ T cells from blood, cultured in vitro, collected before SARS-CoV-2 vaccination. The genes are TRBV11-2 and TRBJ2-5, with D perhaps matching TRBD1 or TRBD2 (5 bases each). CDR3 nucleotides: TGTGCCAGCAGCTTGTGGGGGAAAGAGACCCAGTACTTC. This sequence encodes CASSLWGKETQYF.